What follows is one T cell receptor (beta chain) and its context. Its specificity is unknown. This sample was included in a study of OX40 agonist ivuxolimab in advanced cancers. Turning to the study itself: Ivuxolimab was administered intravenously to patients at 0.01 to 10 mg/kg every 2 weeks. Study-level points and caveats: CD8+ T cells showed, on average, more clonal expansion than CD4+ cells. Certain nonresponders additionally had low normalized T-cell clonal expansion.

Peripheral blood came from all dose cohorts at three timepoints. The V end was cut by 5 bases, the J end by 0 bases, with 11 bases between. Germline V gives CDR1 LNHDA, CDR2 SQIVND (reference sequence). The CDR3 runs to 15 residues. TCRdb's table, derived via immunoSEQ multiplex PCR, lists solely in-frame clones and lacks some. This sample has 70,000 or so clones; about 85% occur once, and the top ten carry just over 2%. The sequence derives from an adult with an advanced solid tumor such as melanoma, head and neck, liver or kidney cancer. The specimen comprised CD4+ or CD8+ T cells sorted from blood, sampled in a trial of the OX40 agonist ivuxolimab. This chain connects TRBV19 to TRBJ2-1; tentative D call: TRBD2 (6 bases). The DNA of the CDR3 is TGTGCCAGTAGTCCCCGGGGGAACTCCTACAATGAGCAGTTCTTC. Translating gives CASSPRGNSYNEQFF. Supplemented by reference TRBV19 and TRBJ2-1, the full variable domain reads DGGITQSPKYLFRKEGQNVTLSCEQNLNHDAMYWYRQDPGQGLRLIYYSQIVNDFQKGDIAEGYSVSREKKESFPLTVTSAQKNPTAFYLCASSPRGNSYNEQFFGPGTRLTVL.